What follows is one T cell receptor (beta chain) and its context. Its antigen is unidentified. These data are taken from a study of cytomegalovirus exposure and HLA in healthy donors. Study-level information: The approximately 120 validation repertoires matched the 666 first-cohort repertoires in platform, a later analysis reported. Regarding the study as a whole: Cytomegalovirus-associated TCR beta chains were listed, numbering roughly 150. As confirmed in vitro, a few CMV-associated chains were specific for CMV antigens. Subsequent analysis of the roughly 120 validation repertoires found a tendency for first-cohort TCR clusters to co-occur.

Germline CDR1 is PRHDT and CDR2 is FYEKMQ (reference sequence). The CDR3 contains 14 residues. The V end was cut by 3 bases, the J end by 1 base, with 7 bases between. Produced via immunoSEQ multiplex PCR; TCRdb's table is partial and in-frame only. The sample includes around 200,000 clones, roughly 88% of them seen just once. The TCR sequence derives from a woman between 18 and 29 years old in good health and CMV-seronegative. Input material: PBMCs. The rearrangement joins TRBV13 to TRBJ2-1; weak D call: TRBD1 (6 bases). CDR3 protein: CASSFGQSYNEQFF. CDR3 coding DNA: TGTGCCAGCAGCTTCGGACAGTCCTACAATGAGCAGTTCTTC.